The next 2 T cell receptor beta chains were all read from a single sample in a study of cytomegalovirus exposure and HLA in healthy donors. Only in-frame clones appear in the TCRdb table, and some are missing; sequencing was by immunoSEQ multiplex PCR. The sample records 120,000 to 150,000 clones, about 90% being singletons. Sequencing was performed on PBMCs. The receptors derive from a woman aged 18-35 years in good health and CMV-seropositive.

This clone has just a few counts. The chain has TRBV10-3 and TRBJ1-2, with D maybe TRBD1 (5 bases). CDR3 length equals 13 residues. The V and J ends lost 3 bases and 8 bases respectively, with 13 bases between them. The germline CDR1 and CDR2 sequences are ENHRY and SYGVKD. The CDR3 DNA reads as TGTGCCATCAGTGAATCTGGGGCGTCCGGCTACACCTTC. It encodes CAISESGASGYTF.

The rearrangement joins TRBV27 to TRBJ1-6; D perhaps matches TRBD1 (6 bases). Trimming removed 5 bases from V and 10 bases from J, with 15 bases in between. This CDR3 has 14 amino acids. Germline-derived CDR1 and CDR2 are MNHEY and SMNVEV (reference sequence). In DNA, the CDR3 is TGTGCCAGCAGTCTGGGGGCTGGATGGTCACCCCTCCACTTT. It encodes CASSLGAGWSPLHF.